The clone carrying this T cell receptor beta chain came up many times. Its antigen is unknown. Losses at the gene ends were 2 bases for V and 1 base for J; bases not matched to a gene: 1. Germline CDR1 reads MNHEY; CDR2 reads SMNVEV (reference sequence). This CDR3 spans 15 amino acids. This sample is drawn from a study of human T cells and chemical hapten exposure. Stated time point: pre-sensitization, week 0. Documented treatment: therapeutic diphenylcyclopropenone sensitization with weekly scalp DPC. From whole blood left unfractionated, total RNA was extracted. In the authors' workflow: Samples contained a median of roughly 100,000 TCRs, with a range of about 20,000 to 750,000. TCRdb itself ran the RACE reads through MiXCR, one entry per CDR3 protein. What appears here as the V and J calls and clone size reflects TCRdb's work, not the paper's. The data contain 33,000 or so distinct CDR3 sequences, 9.5% to 15% of them singletons.

Whole-study findings and limits: Controls formed significantly fewer large CDR3 similarity clusters than expanded TCRs did. Those TCRs sitting above 1 in 1000 frequency stayed the same with DPC sensitization.

This TCR was sampled from a woman aged 35 to 49 with alopecia areata. Some clones in this sample may be carry-over from other donors' samples. V and J are TRBV27 and TRBJ1-5, with 8 bases that match TRBD1. Source: whole blood, taken in connection with sensitization to the hapten diphenylcyclopropenone (DPC). CDR3: CASSLGDRSNQPQHF. CDR3 nucleotides: TGTGCCAGCAGTTTAGGGGACAGGAGCAATCAGCCCCAGCATTTT.